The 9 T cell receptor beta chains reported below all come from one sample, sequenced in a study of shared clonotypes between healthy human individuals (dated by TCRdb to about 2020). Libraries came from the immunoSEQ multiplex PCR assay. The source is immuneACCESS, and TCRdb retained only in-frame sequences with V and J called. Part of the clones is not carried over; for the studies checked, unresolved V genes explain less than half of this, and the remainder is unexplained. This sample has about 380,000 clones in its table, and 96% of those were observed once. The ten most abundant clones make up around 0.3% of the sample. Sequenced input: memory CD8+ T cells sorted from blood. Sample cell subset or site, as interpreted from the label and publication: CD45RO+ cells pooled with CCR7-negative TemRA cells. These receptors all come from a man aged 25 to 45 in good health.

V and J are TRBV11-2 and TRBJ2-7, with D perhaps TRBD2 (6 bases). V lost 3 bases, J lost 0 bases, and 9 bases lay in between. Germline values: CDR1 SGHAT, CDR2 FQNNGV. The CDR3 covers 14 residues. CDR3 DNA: TGTGCCAGCAGCTTCAGTAGCGGCTCCTACGAGCAGTACTTC. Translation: CASSFSSGSYEQYF.

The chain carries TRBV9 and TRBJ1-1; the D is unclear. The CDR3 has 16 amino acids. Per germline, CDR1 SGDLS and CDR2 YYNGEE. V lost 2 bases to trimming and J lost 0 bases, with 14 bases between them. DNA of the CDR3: TGTGCCAGCAGCGTCGGTAGTGAGCTCATGAACACTGAAGCTTTCTTT. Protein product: CASSVGSELMNTEAFF.

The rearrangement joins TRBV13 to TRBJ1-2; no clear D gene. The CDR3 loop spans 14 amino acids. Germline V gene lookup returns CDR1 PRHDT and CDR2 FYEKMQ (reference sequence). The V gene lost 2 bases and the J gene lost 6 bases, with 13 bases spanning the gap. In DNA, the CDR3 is TGTGCCAGCAGCTTATCCTGGGGAGGAGATGGCTACACCTTC. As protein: CASSLSWGGDGYTF.

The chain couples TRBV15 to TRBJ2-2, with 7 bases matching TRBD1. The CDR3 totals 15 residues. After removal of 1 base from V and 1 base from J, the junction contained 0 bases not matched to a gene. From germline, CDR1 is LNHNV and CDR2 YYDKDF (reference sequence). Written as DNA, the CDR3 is TGTGCCACCAGCAGAGGGACAGGGAACACCGGGGAGCTGTTTTTT. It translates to CATSRGTGNTGELFF.

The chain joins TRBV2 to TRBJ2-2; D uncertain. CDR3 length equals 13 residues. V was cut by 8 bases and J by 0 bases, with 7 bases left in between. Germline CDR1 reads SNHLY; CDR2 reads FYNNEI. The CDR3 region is CASERTNTGELFF. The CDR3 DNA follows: TGTGCCAGCGAACGAACGAACACCGGGGAGCTGTTTTTT.

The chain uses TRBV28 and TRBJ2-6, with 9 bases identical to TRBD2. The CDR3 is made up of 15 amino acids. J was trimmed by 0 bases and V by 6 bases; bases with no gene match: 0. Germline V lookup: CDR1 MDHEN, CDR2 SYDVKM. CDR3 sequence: CASRTSGSGANVLTF. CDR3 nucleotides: TGTGCCAGCAGGACTAGCGGCTCTGGGGCCAACGTCCTGACTTTC.

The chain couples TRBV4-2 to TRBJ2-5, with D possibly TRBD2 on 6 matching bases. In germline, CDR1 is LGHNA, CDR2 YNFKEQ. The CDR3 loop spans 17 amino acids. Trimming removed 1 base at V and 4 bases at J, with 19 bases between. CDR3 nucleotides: TGTGCCAGCAGCCAAGGACGTGGAGGGGCCTTACCAGAGACCCAGTACTTC. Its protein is CASSQGRGGALPETQYF.

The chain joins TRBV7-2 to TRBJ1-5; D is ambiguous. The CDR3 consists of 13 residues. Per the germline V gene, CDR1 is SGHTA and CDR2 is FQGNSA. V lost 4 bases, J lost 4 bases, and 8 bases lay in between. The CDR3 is CASSSNLNQPQHF. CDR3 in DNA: TGTGCCAGCAGCTCTAACTTAAATCAGCCCCAGCATTTT.

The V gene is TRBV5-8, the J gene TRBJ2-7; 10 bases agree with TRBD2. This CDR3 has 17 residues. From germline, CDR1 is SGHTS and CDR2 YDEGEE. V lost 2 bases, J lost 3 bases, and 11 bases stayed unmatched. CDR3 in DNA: TGTGCCAGCAGCTTCTTGTTGGTAGCGGGAGGCCTCTACGAGCAGTACTTC. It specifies CASSFLLVAGGLYEQYF.